The present entry profiles one T cell receptor (beta chain) with its context. Its antigen is not identified. The data are from a study of cytomegalovirus exposure and HLA in healthy donors. Study-wide results and caveats: Most subjects had HLA-A and HLA-B alleles reportedly predicted accurately by TCR beta sequences. Analyzed later, association rates of TCRs varied across HLA loci, with DRB1 most and HLA-C fewest. V- and J-gene trimming of TCR beta was linked (in a later analysis) to a missense DCLRE1C variant.

The trim removed 1 base at V and 5 bases at J, leaving 9 bases unmatched. Germline V lookup: CDR1 MGHRA, CDR2 YSYEKL. The CDR3 has 17 residues. With 60 Vbeta and 13 Jbeta primers, the PCR was carried out. In the authors' methods: Approximately 80 million unique TCR beta chains, 9.5 million to 11 million of them shared, were counted by a later analysis. Sequenced by immunoSEQ multiplex PCR; TCRdb stores in-frame clones only, minus some. That table is the source of V, J and clone size, and D and trimming were worked out from the DNA. The table records approximately 97,000 clones, 78% of them present only once.

The TCR originated in a woman aged 40 to 55 in good health and CMV-seropositive. The chain recombines TRBV4-1 with TRBJ2-1; 9 nucleotides line up with TRBD2. Sequencing input: PBMCs. The CDR3 is CASSQAGGLAGNNEQFF. The CDR3 bases are TGCGCCAGCAGCCAAGCTGGGGGGCTAGCGGGAAACAATGAGCAGTTCTTC.